What follows is one T cell receptor beta chain and its context. Its cognate antigen is unknown. This sample was included in a study of beta chain features in type 1 diabetes. About the study: Analysis included 100 million to 110 million sorted cells drawn from all samples. Findings and caveats of the study: A PCR bias possibly favoring shorter templates would apply equally to patients and controls. Any HLA-type effect on TCRB rearrangement remained unresolved here.

All of the isolated RNA was reverse transcribed, so expressed TCRB transcripts were sequenced. Profiled with immunoSEQ multiplex PCR; TCRdb holds only in-frame clones, not every one. The sample has 600,000 to 650,000 clones, roughly a sixth seen once. The CDR3 extends over 12 amino acids. Trimming shortened V by 8 bases and J by 5 bases, and 12 bases separated the two germline ends. Germline lookup yields CDR1 SGHTA and CDR2 FQGNSA. Researchers reported sorting CD4+ naive, central memory, regulatory and stem cell-like memory cells via CD45RO/CCR7/CD25/CD127/CD95/CD27. This sequence was found in a man younger than 30 in good health. Sequences were obtained from naive CD4+ T cells from blood. V usage is TRBV7-2 and J usage is TRBJ2-5; no firm D call. The DNA of the CDR3 is TGTGCCAGCGCCCGGGTTGGGGAGACCCAGTACTTC. Its translation is CASARVGETQYF.